This TCR beta chain was identified during a study of cytomegalovirus exposure and HLA in healthy donors. PCR involved 60 Vbeta and 13 Jbeta primers. Produced via immunoSEQ multiplex PCR; TCRdb's table is partial and in-frame only. This table holds some 140,000 clones, approximately 79% found once. Study-level points and caveats: In a later analysis, V- and J-gene trimming of beta chains associated with a DCLRE1C missense variant, replicated independently.

This CDR3 spans 13 amino acids. Germline loops: CDR1 SNHLY, CDR2 FYNNEI. As to this clone: As yet, its antigen is unknown.

Each donor was nominally healthy when sampled (though unrecorded immune exposures were likely). Material: PBMCs. The gene calls are TRBV2 and TRBJ2-5, with D unresolved. The J call may be faulty, since TRBJ2-7 better matches the DNA end. This TCR was sampled from a woman between 45 and 60 years old in good health and CMV-seropositive. The CDR3 DNA reads as TGTGCCAGCCATGAGTTAAGAAACTACGAGCAGTACTTC. As protein: CASHELRNYEQYF.